What follows describes a single TCR beta chain. In the original workflow: Reference gene primer amplification yielded estimated nucleated cell counts. Measured with immunoSEQ multiplex PCR; TCRdb has only the in-frame clones, and not every one. That table is the source of V, J and clone size, and D and trimming were worked out from the DNA. The table shows roughly 300,000 clones, with more than 70% occurring only once. This sample is drawn from a study of blood T cell repertoires in COVID-19. The overall study: PBMCs, B-cell-depleted T cells, or T cells were the source of the cDNA or gDNA that made up the material.

V lost 4 bases, J lost 4 bases, and 10 bases lay in between. The CDR3 is made up of 13 amino acids. The V gene's germline CDR1 is MRHNA and CDR2 SNTAGT. This chain connects TRBV6-4 to TRBJ2-5; no reliable D call. The receptor's source is a woman aged 45-60 years who had recovered from COVID-19. What was sequenced was peripheral blood. The CDR3 region has the DNA TGTGCCAGCAGTGGGGCCCTTAGAGAGACCCAGTACTTC. Translating it yields CASSGALRETQYF.